This TCR beta chain stems from a study of neurological immune-mediated disorders (dated by TCRdb to about 2019). Broadly, across the study: Among the roughly 34 multiple sclerosis patients, relapsing-remitting MS was present in some 30 and secondary progressive MS was present in 3. Peripheral blood TCR-beta repertoires from HTLV-I-associated myelopathy (HAM/TSP) patients, multiple sclerosis patients and healthy controls were compared by UMI-based sequencing. Longitudinal samples, technical triplicates and paired sorted CD4+ and CD8+ T-cell subsets, alongside PBMC samples, were included among the approximately 99 TCR-beta libraries. The cohort included 60 to 70 subjects: roughly 15 with HAM/TSP, approximately 34 with multiple sclerosis, and 20 or so healthy controls. Study-wide conclusions, independent of this receptor: Expanded clones from different subjects shared no identical CDR3 amino acid sequences, which suggests that TCR-beta repertoires were private in all groups. The highest TCR clonal expansion was observed in HAM/TSP patients, whereas the lowest was observed in MS patients, even when compared with healthy controls. No clinical or MRI features were associated with the MS cluster, and the authors said that larger cohorts are needed. Repertoires from 18 of 34 MS patients were grouped by phylogenetic analysis into a cluster of related CDR3 sequences, suggesting a possible repertoire-level signature.

Sorted-subset TCR libraries were prepared from about a million sorted CD4+ or CD8+ T cells. Multiple sclerosis patients were enrolled in a US clinical protocol evaluating disease progression by magnetic resonance imaging. Peripheral blood was subjected to Ficoll-Hypaque density gradient centrifugation to isolate PBMCs, which were then cryopreserved in liquid nitrogen. The study also sequenced paired sorted CD4+ and CD8+ subsets from healthy controls, HAM/TSP patients and MS patients. The CDR3 runs 19 amino acids, cysteine and phenylalanine included. Solely the CDR3 DNA is kept, with 57 bases framed from the first base. Looking up the germline V gene (reference sequence) yields CDR1 DFQATT and CDR2 SNEGSKA. Between the V and J ends, shortened by 1 base and 5 bases respectively, the junction contains 29 bases. In its sample, this clonotype was seen many times. Its antigen remains unidentified. Base-call qualities are not available, and no considerably larger clone is one nucleotide away.

cDNA was synthesized by template-switch 5'RACE using a primer with a 10-nucleotide random unique molecular identifier that tagged each TCR transcript. Over 180 million TCR-beta sequences, covering 15-18 subjects, were produced in each sequencing run. The RNeasy kit was used for extraction of total RNA. Using the KAPA Real-time Library Amplification kit, TCR-beta VDJ regions were amplified with primers for the TCR constant region and the 5'RACE anchor. A first PCR added sample indexes and Illumina adaptors, and a second PCR then raised library yield. The roughly 650 bp TCR product was size-selected on a 2% E-gel SizeSelection system after Ampure bead purification. Library quality was checked on a Bioanalyzer, concentration was measured with Qubit, and libraries were quantified with the Kapa Library Quantification kit before pooling. An Illumina HiSeq 2500 sequenced the libraries paired-end 2 x 150 bp. To increase sequence diversity, roughly 24-32% phiX was spiked into each library pool. As for how the authors treated the data: The UMI-based MiGEC pipeline processed quality-filtered reads and removed over 80% of raw TCR sequences during error correction. VDJ genes were aligned to IMGT germline references, and clonotypes were defined by unique CDR3 amino acid sequence plus V-J genes. Clonal expansion, Shannon diversity, and CDR3 relatedness (CalcPairwiseDistances, ClusterSamples) were evaluated with VDJtools, and phylogenetic trees were built with CLCbio workbench. Using coefficient-of-variation modelling across technical triplicates, the study counted a clone as expanded if it had at least 8 unique UMIs. TCRdb cleaned the public reads at Q25 with fastp, built clones with MiXCR and kept in-frame beta chains. Each CDR3 protein appears once, grouped with its most common genes and DNA. The V and J calls were not made by the authors but by TCRdb's processing. The sample table lists 20,000 to 25,000 distinct CDR3 sequences, 17% of them with a count of one. The top ten clonotypes cover around 7.5% of the sample.

The clonotype originates from a young woman with multiple sclerosis. The sequence is built from TRBV20-1 and TRBJ2-5, and perhaps TRBD2 as D gene, on 7 matching bases. Material: CD8+ T cells from blood. The DNA is TGCAGTGCTAGAGCCCACGAGAGGGTCGGGGGGCCTTTCCTCGAGACCCAGTACTTC. Translated, it gives CSARAHERVGGPFLETQYF.